This T cell receptor beta chain was found in a study of blood T cell repertoires in COVID-19. Study overall: Acute and convalescent COVID-19 samples came from the United States, Italy and Spain. The analysed material was cDNA or gDNA that came from T cells, B-cell-depleted T cells, or PBMCs.

This clone was counted a few times. Trimming shortened V by 0 bases and J by 4 bases, and 7 bases separated the two germline ends. Germline V CDR1 and CDR2: SGDLS, YYNGEE. The CDR3 runs 13 residues. Authors' processing steps: Quantification of nucleated cells was approximated via reference gene primer amplification. Sequenced by immunoSEQ multiplex PCR; TCRdb stores in-frame clones only, minus some. V, J and clone size derive from that table, while D and trimming were established from the DNA sequence. This sample has 200,000 to 250,000 clones, with 75% to 85% found just once. A Seattle source enrolled patients during active infection and followed them longitudinally.

V and J are TRBV9 and TRBJ1-2; D is undetermined. This clonotype was obtained from a woman older than 75 with COVID-19, enrolled during active disease. The sequenced sample consisted of peripheral blood. The CDR3 spells CASSVEGGYGYTF. Here the CDR3 DNA reads TGTGCCAGCAGCGTAGAGGGAGGCTATGGCTACACCTTC. Full variable domain (missing parts from reference TRBV9 and TRBJ1-2): DSGVTQTPKHLITATGQRVTLRCSPRSGDLSVYWYQQSLDQGLQFLIQYYNGEERAKGNILERFSAQQFPDLHSELNLSSLELGDSALYFCASSVEGGYGYTFGSGTRLTVV.